The rows below give T cell receptor beta chains drawn from one sample of a study of post-analysis software for immune sequencing data. TCRdb re-called the PCR reads through MiXCR, storing one row per CDR3 protein. This table has hundreds of thousands of distinct CDR3 sequences, about 27% appearing once. The source material was blood. The receptors shown here come from a girl aged 5-17 years with multiple sclerosis. Both conserved end residues are part of each CDR3.

len: 13; v_gene: TRBV7-2; CDR3aa: CANSGGIIETQYF
len: 16; v_gene: TRBV9; CDR3aa: CASSSFGQRGTDTQYF
len: 14; v_gene: TRBV4-1; CDR3aa: CASSQVDRKETQYF
len: 15; v_gene: TRBV4-3; CDR3aa: CASSQDSLFTDTQYF
len: 14; v_gene: TRBV20-1; CDR3aa: CSARGGPLGEEQYF
len: 16; v_gene: TRBV5-1; CDR3aa: CASSPRSPGYTGEQFF
len: 14; v_gene: TRBV20-1; CDR3aa: CSARGNIGNQPQHF
len: 15; v_gene: TRBV18; CDR3aa: CASSPSGRDNSPLHF
len: 15; v_gene: TRBV7-2; CDR3aa: CASSASSGNSYEQYF
len: 16; v_gene: TRBV7-2; CDR3aa: CASSLGAGASTDTQYF
len: 17; v_gene: TRBV20-1; CDR3aa: CSARDPRDATSSYEQYF
len: 12; v_gene: TRBV20-1; CDR3aa: CSARMTGREAFF
len: 15; v_gene: TRBV5-1; CDR3aa: CASSLGTGFSYEQYF
len: 13; v_gene: TRBV12-3/TRBV12-4; CDR3aa: CASLSSGSGTQYF
len: 16; v_gene: TRBV4-3; CDR3aa: CASRQRGGANPYEQYF
len: 13; v_gene: TRBV29-1; CDR3aa: CSVPRDFQETQYF
len: 13; v_gene: TRBV5-1; CDR3aa: CASSTGSNYEQYF
len: 14; v_gene: TRBV7-7; CDR3aa: CASSSWGERETQYF
len: 15; v_gene: TRBV12-3/TRBV12-4; CDR3aa: CASSSGGSGAHVQYF
len: 14; v_gene: TRBV7-2; CDR3aa: CASSLDGPLDTQYF
len: 14; v_gene: TRBV6-2/TRBV6-3; CDR3aa: CASTTNRAQETQFF
len: 12; v_gene: TRBV3-1; CDR3aa: CASSNDREGQYF
len: 14; v_gene: TRBV7-9; CDR3aa: CASSLKGGGNEQFF
len: 14; v_gene: TRBV10-3; CDR3aa: CAISESGRKETQYF
len: 13; v_gene: TRBV7-9; CDR3aa: CASSFTGGGEEFF
len: 13; v_gene: TRBV29-1; CDR3aa: CSVAPDGTDTQYF
len: 15; v_gene: TRBV5-1; CDR3aa: CASSGDRQGFYGYTF
len: 16; v_gene: TRBV5-1; CDR3aa: CASSQTTAPALEKQYF
len: 14; v_gene: TRBV6-5; CDR3aa: CASSYEAVPSEQFF
len: 16; v_gene: TRBV20-1; CDR3aa: CSADGGAGLPYNEQFF
len: 16; v_gene: TRBV5-1; CDR3aa: CASSPGLAASYNEQFF
len: 18; v_gene: TRBV27; CDR3aa: CASSSPSHSGRGGVEQYF
len: 16; v_gene: TRBV27; CDR3aa: CASSLTGATLLYEQYF
len: 13; v_gene: TRBV20-1; CDR3aa: CSASKLVNYGYTF
len: 13; v_gene: TRBV10-3; CDR3aa: CAISEGAKYEQYF
len: 12; v_gene: TRBV2; CDR3aa: CASRGQGADVFF
len: 13; v_gene: TRBV20-1; CDR3aa: CSATALGYQPQHF
len: 15; v_gene: TRBV24-1; CDR3aa: CATSAQNRNRNTQYF
len: 18; v_gene: TRBV27; CDR3aa: CASSPPPGTGGSGGGYTF
len: 12; v_gene: TRBV9; CDR3aa: CATETSEYEQYF
len: 15; v_gene: TRBV6-5; CDR3aa: CASSLGATGTETQYF
len: 16; v_gene: TRBV12-3/TRBV12-4; CDR3aa: CASSARGAATYNEQFF
len: 16; v_gene: TRBV5-1; CDR3aa: CASSLKRLAGPYEQYF
len: 12; v_gene: TRBV20-1; CDR3aa: CRIRGNDAEAFF
len: 14; v_gene: TRBV24-1; CDR3aa: CATSRRRGSAPQHF
len: 14; v_gene: TRBV15; CDR3aa: CATSRDLGRVEQFF
len: 17; v_gene: TRBV4-3; CDR3aa: CASSRSVLGPRYNEQFF
len: 12; v_gene: TRBV29-1; CDR3aa: CSVEDRGNGYTF
len: 16; v_gene: TRBV27; CDR3aa: CASSFSPYVGQDTQYF
len: 18; v_gene: TRBV6-1; CDR3aa: CASSRYRDRGLSNQPQHF